This T cell receptor (beta chain) stems from a study of blood T cell repertoires in COVID-19. Study-level background: Acute and convalescent COVID-19 specimens originated in the United States, Italy and Spain. From T cells, B-cell-depleted T cells, or PBMCs came the material, which was cDNA or gDNA.

Sequenced by immunoSEQ multiplex PCR; TCRdb stores in-frame clones only, minus some. This sample carries around 260,000 clones, approximately 86% of them seen once, and the ten largest clones take over 7.5%. Trimming took 0 bases from V and 0 from J; bases not matched to a gene: 4. The CDR3 covers 16 residues. Per the germline V gene, CDR1 is KGHSH and CDR2 is LQKENI. V usage is TRBV18 and J usage is TRBJ1-1, with TRBD1 matching 7 bases. Sequencing was done on a sample of peripheral blood. The source of this sequence is a man in his forties who had recovered from COVID-19. The CDR3 here is CASSPPNRGMNTEAFF. In DNA, the CDR3 is TGTGCCAGCTCACCACCGAACAGGGGCATGAACACTGAAGCTTTCTTT. The complete variable domain, with remaining parts taken from reference TRBV18 and TRBJ1-1, reads NAGVMQNPRHLVRRRGQEARLRCSPMKGHSHVYWYRQLPEEGLKFMVYLQKENIIDESGMPKERFSAEFPKEGPSILRIQQVVRGDSAAYFCASSPPNRGMNTEAFFGQGTRLTVV.